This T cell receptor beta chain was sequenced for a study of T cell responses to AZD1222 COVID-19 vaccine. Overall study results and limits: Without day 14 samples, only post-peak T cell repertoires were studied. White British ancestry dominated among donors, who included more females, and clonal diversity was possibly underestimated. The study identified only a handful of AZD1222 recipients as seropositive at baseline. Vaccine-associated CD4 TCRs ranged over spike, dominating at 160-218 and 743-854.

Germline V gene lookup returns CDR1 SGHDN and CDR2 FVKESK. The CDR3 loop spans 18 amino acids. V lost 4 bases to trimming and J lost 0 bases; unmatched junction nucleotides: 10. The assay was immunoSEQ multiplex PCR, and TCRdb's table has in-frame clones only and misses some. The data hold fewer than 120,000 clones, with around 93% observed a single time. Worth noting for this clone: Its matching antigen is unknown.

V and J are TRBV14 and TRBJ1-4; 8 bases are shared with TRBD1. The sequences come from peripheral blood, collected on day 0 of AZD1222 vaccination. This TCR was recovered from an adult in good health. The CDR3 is CASSRRDRSFTTNEKLFF. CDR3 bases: TGTGCCAGCAGCCGCCGGGACAGGAGTTTTACAACTAATGAAAAACTGTTTTTT.